Following are 10 T cell receptor beta chains from one sample sequenced in a study of blood T cell repertoires in COVID-19. TCRdb's table, derived via immunoSEQ multiplex PCR, lists solely in-frame clones and lacks some. The sample yields more than 300,000 clones, over 90% seen once. Sequencing was carried out using PBMCs or T cells enriched from blood (not recorded which). The receptors were gathered from a woman between 25 and 40 years old who had been exposed to COVID-19.

The chain is built from TRBV5-1 and TRBJ2-3; 10 nucleotides agree with TRBD2. The CDR3 spans 16 residues. CDR1 SGHRS and CDR2 YFSETQ come from the germline V gene. V shed 0 bases, J shed 1 base, and the junction held 2 bases outside the gene matches. The DNA of the CDR3 is TGCGCCAGCAGCTTGGATCTAGCGGGGGGCACAGATACGCAGTATTTT. Residues: CASSLDLAGGTDTQYF.

V is TRBV4-1 and J is TRBJ1-1; D not certain. Germline loops: CDR1 MGHRA, CDR2 YSYEKL. The CDR3 contains 13 residues. V was shortened by 2 bases and J by 8 bases, with 12 bases between the two germline ends. CDR3 nucleotide sequence: TGCGCCAGCAGCCAATATACGGGGAGGGAAGCTTTCTTT. This sequence encodes CASSQYTGREAFF.

The CDR3 loop is CASTGQNYGYTF. CDR3 in DNA: TGTGCCAGCACAGGACAGAACTATGGCTACACCTTC. The V gene is TRBV2, the J gene TRBJ1-2, with D perhaps TRBD1 (6 bases). V was clipped by 7 bases and J by 2 bases, with 8 bases between them. Germline V CDR1 and CDR2: SNHLY, FYNNEI. This CDR3 contains 12 residues.

Concerning this clone itself: In the same sample, other DNA sequences code for this CDR3. This chain connects TRBV6-5 to TRBJ1-1; 8 bases are shared with TRBD1. V lost 2 bases, J lost 2 bases, and 1 base stayed unmatched. The CDR3 is 14 residues long. Germline V gene data show CDR1 as MNHEY and CDR2 as SVGAGI. The CDR3 DNA reads as TGTGCCAGCAGTTACGACAGGGGAAACACTGAAGCTTTCTTT. This encodes CASSYDRGNTEAFF.

The sample holds one count of this clone. The chain recombines TRBV5-1 with TRBJ2-7; the D gene is possibly TRBD2 (6 bases). Germline assignment: CDR1 SGHRS and CDR2 YFSETQ. The CDR3 covers 15 residues. Deletions cut 0 bases from V and 5 bases from J, with 15 bases between. This CDR3 is CASSLGLRQRDEQYF. As DNA, the CDR3 is TGCGCCAGCAGCTTGGGTCTCAGGCAGCGGGACGAGCAGTACTTC.

In this sample, this clone turned up once. The CDR3 sequence: CASSPDGLSYNEQFF. DNA of the CDR3: TGTGCCAGCAGCCCGGACGGACTCTCCTACAATGAGCAGTTCTTC. J is TRBJ2-1 and V is TRBV7-3, with D perhaps matching TRBD2 (5 bases). V was cut by 5 bases and J by 0 bases, with 11 bases left in between. The CDR3 covers 15 residues. Germline CDR1 reads SGHTA; CDR2 reads FQGTGA.

This clone was observed once. The chain links TRBV5-1 to TRBJ1-6; the D is unclear. CDR3 length equals 14 residues. The germline V gene encodes CDR1 SGHRS and CDR2 YFSETQ. Between the trimmed V and J ends, which lost 4 bases and 8 bases, there was a span of 13 bases. This CDR3 reads CASSPTTIDSPLHF. In nucleotides, the CDR3 is TGCGCCAGCAGCCCAACCACCATAGATTCACCCCTCCACTTT.

As to this clone: Other DNA sequences of this sample code for an identical CDR3. This sequence joins TRBV19 and TRBJ1-1; D ambiguous. The CDR3 extends over 13 amino acids. Per germline, CDR1 LNHDA and CDR2 SQIVND (reference sequence). V was trimmed by 6 bases and J by 5 bases, leaving 13 bases between them. This CDR3 is CASRERGGTEAFF. In DNA, the CDR3 is TGTGCCAGTAGGGAGCGGGGAGGTACTGAAGCTTTCTTT.

The CDR3 sequence is CARQVTGVAFF. The CDR3, as DNA: TGTGCCAGGCAGGTAACAGGGGTAGCTTTCTTT. The V call is TRBV2, the J call TRBJ1-1; 7 bases are shared with TRBD1. V was clipped by 9 bases and J by 10 bases; unmatched bases: 8. This CDR3 has 11 residues. Germline assignment: CDR1 SNHLY and CDR2 FYNNEI. The full variable domain, its missing parts supplied by reference TRBV2 and TRBJ1-1, is EPEVTQTPSHQVTQMGQEVILRCVPISNHLYFYWYRQILGQKVEFLVSFYNNEISEKSEIFDDQFSVERPDGSNFTLKIRSTKLEDSAMYFCARQVTGVAFFGQGTRLTVV.

The chain has TRBV7-2 and TRBJ1-6, with D possibly being TRBD1 (6 bases). V shed 2 bases and J shed 1 base, with 9 bases lying between them. CDR3 length equals 16 residues. Germline V lookup: CDR1 SGHTA, CDR2 FQGNSA. The CDR3, as DNA: TGTGCCAGCAGCTTACAGGGGCAGTCCTATAATTCACCCCTCCACTTT. Translating it yields CASSLQGQSYNSPLHF.